This is a list of T cell receptor beta chains from one sample in a study of T cells after yellow fever vaccination. Using its own MiXCR run on the 5' RACE reads, TCRdb lists one record per CDR3 protein. The sample includes hundreds of thousands of distinct CDR3 sequences, about 12% seen only once; the top ten take under 15%. The specimen was PBMCs, collected on the day of the yellow fever booster vaccination. All receptors come from a young man who received the YFV17D yellow fever vaccine. Both conserved end residues are part of each CDR3. The order of the fields is clone size, J gene, V gene, CDR3 protein. Some rows mark clone size as missing; the rest say once, few, many or name a class of expanded clone.

clone size: .
J gene: TRBJ1-1
V gene: TRBV4-3
CDR3 protein: CASSQGGQGSQAFF

clone size: .
J gene: TRBJ1-1
V gene: TRBV3-1
CDR3 protein: CASSPRPGNTEAFF

clone size: .
J gene: TRBJ2-7
V gene: TRBV20-1
CDR3 protein: CSARTASYEQYF

clone size: .
J gene: TRBJ2-3
V gene: TRBV25-1
CDR3 protein: CASSESATSGAFSTDTQYF

clone size: few
J gene: TRBJ2-5
V gene: TRBV9
CDR3 protein: CASSATLQETQYF

clone size: many
J gene: TRBJ2-3
V gene: TRBV29-1
CDR3 protein: CSVGQITDTQYF

clone size: few
J gene: TRBJ2-5
V gene: TRBV5-1
CDR3 protein: CASSRDRAQETQYF

clone size: .
J gene: TRBJ2-5
V gene: TRBV7-2
CDR3 protein: CASSLVRAGETQYF

clone size: .
J gene: TRBJ2-2
V gene: TRBV5-1
CDR3 protein: CASNSASGNTGELFF

clone size: .
J gene: TRBJ1-3
V gene: TRBV7-2
CDR3 protein: CASSLIRGNTIYF

clone size: few
J gene: TRBJ2-3
V gene: TRBV12-3/TRBV12-4
CDR3 protein: CASSLVKASGRAYTQYF

clone size: .
J gene: TRBJ2-6
V gene: TRBV14
CDR3 protein: CASSVLSGANVLTF

clone size: few
J gene: TRBJ2-7
V gene: TRBV29-1
CDR3 protein: CSAGQDSYEQYF

clone size: .
J gene: TRBJ1-1
V gene: TRBV20-1
CDR3 protein: CSVPRRDSTEAFF

clone size: few
J gene: TRBJ2-5
V gene: TRBV20-1
CDR3 protein: CSVPEFGWGETQYF

clone size: .
J gene: TRBJ2-1
V gene: TRBV20-1
CDR3 protein: CSARDSGTSGGSYNEQFF

clone size: .
J gene: TRBJ2-7
V gene: TRBV29-1
CDR3 protein: CSVTGTSGFYEQYF

clone size: .
J gene: TRBJ2-2
V gene: TRBV20-1
CDR3 protein: CSRTSNTGELFF

clone size: .
J gene: TRBJ2-7
V gene: TRBV10-3
CDR3 protein: CAISEFRQAPYEQYF

clone size: .
J gene: TRBJ2-3
V gene: TRBV20-1
CDR3 protein: CSARRGADTQYF

clone size: .
J gene: TRBJ1-2
V gene: TRBV30
CDR3 protein: CAWSAFFYGYTF

clone size: .
J gene: TRBJ2-5
V gene: TRBV5-1
CDR3 protein: CASSSRTAKETQYF

clone size: .
J gene: TRBJ2-7
V gene: TRBV20-1
CDR3 protein: CSASSGAYEQYF

clone size: .
J gene: TRBJ2-5
V gene: TRBV29-1
CDR3 protein: CSVAYRVGETQYF

clone size: many
J gene: TRBJ1-1
V gene: TRBV12-3/TRBV12-4
CDR3 protein: CASSLGQPNTEAFF

clone size: few
J gene: TRBJ2-3
V gene: TRBV6-5
CDR3 protein: CASSYSRGDPQYF

clone size: .
J gene: TRBJ2-1
V gene: TRBV24-1
CDR3 protein: CATSDVRLAGHEQFF

clone size: few
J gene: TRBJ2-1
V gene: TRBV20-1
CDR3 protein: CSARESSGRSYNEQFF

clone size: few
J gene: TRBJ2-1
V gene: TRBV9
CDR3 protein: CASSVDGIYNEQFF

clone size: .
J gene: TRBJ2-3
V gene: TRBV25-1
CDR3 protein: CASSSRTGKGTSGRANTQYF

clone size: .
J gene: TRBJ2-5
V gene: TRBV10-3
CDR3 protein: CAISAPGGEETQYF

clone size: .
J gene: TRBJ2-1
V gene: TRBV29-1
CDR3 protein: CSAGTSGRAGLFF

clone size: .
J gene: TRBJ2-1
V gene: TRBV9
CDR3 protein: CASSVGVGINNEQFF

clone size: few
J gene: TRBJ2-7
V gene: TRBV11-2
CDR3 protein: CASSSDRNRVSGSRPYEQYF

clone size: .
J gene: TRBJ2-1
V gene: TRBV7-2
CDR3 protein: CASSLTGDRGPSGAESF

clone size: few
J gene: TRBJ1-2
V gene: TRBV7-8
CDR3 protein: CASSLAAGSGYTF

clone size: .
J gene: TRBJ2-2
V gene: TRBV6-5
CDR3 protein: CASSYFGPATTGELFF

clone size: many
J gene: TRBJ2-3
V gene: TRBV3-1
CDR3 protein: CASSRGSYERDTQYF

clone size: .
J gene: TRBJ2-7
V gene: TRBV4-1
CDR3 protein: CASSQEPGTPDYEQYF

clone size: .
J gene: TRBJ2-7
V gene: TRBV6-5
CDR3 protein: CASSYPGASGPYEQYF

clone size: .
J gene: TRBJ2-3
V gene: TRBV24-1
CDR3 protein: CATSDLGTPDTQYF